The 19 T cell receptor beta chains in this list originate from one sample, sequenced in a study of cytomegalovirus exposure and HLA in healthy donors. PCR amplification relied on 60 Vbeta primers (plus 13 Jbeta primers). Using immunoSEQ multiplex PCR, the repertoire was profiled, and TCRdb retains in-frame clones only, with some absent. The data contain under 200,000 clones, around 68% of them singletons. The specimen was PBMCs. These receptor sequences come from a man aged 50 to 59 in good health and CMV-seronegative.

The rearrangement uses TRBV20-1 and TRBJ1-1; 8 positions match TRBD1. With 3 bases clipped from V and 11 bases from J, the junction kept 2 bases outside the gene matches. Germline V gives CDR1 DFQATT, CDR2 SNEGSKA (reference sequence). The CDR3 is 10 amino acids. CDR3 DNA sequence: TGCAGTGCTAGCACAGGGGGGGCTTTCTTT. The encoded protein is CSASTGGAFF.

This clone occurred a few times. This chain uses TRBV9 with TRBJ2-2; 10 bases are a match to TRBD2. CDR3 length: 14 residues. Germline CDR1 and CDR2: SGDLS and YYNGEE. Unmatched junction bases numbered 5, after V lost 5 bases and J lost 7 bases. CDR3 bases: TGTGCCAGCAGTCGTTTAGCGGGGGGCGGGGAGCTGTTTTTT. This gives the protein CASSRLAGGGELFF. Based on the CDR3 plus reference TRBV9 and TRBJ2-2, the full variable domain is DSGVTQTPKHLITATGQRVTLRCSPRSGDLSVYWYQQSLDQGLQFLIQYYNGEERAKGNILERFSAQQFPDLHSELNLSSLELGDSALYFCASSRLAGGGELFFGEGSRLTVL.

This chain joins TRBV9 and TRBJ2-7; TRBD1 matches at 7 bases. The J segment lost 1 base and the V segment lost 0 bases, leaving 4 bases of the junction unmatched. CDR1 is SGDLS, CDR2 YYNGEE, per germline. There are 15 residues in the CDR3. CDR3 coding DNA: TGTGCCAGCAGCGTAGAGGACAGGCAGTCCTACGAGCAGTACTTC. Encoded protein: CASSVEDRQSYEQYF.

This chain's CDR3 is CASSTQGAANYGYTF. CDR3 in DNA: TGTGCCAGTAGTACACAGGGGGCGGCTAACTATGGCTACACCTTC. The V gene is TRBV19, the J gene TRBJ1-2; 9 bases match TRBD1. The germline V gene has CDR1 LNHDA and CDR2 SQIVND (reference sequence). V lost 4 bases and J lost 0; bases outside the gene matches: 3. The CDR3 covers 15 residues.

The chain is built from TRBV5-5 and TRBJ2-3, with 9 bases identical to TRBD1. Germline V gene sequence: CDR1 SGHKS, CDR2 YYEKEE (reference sequence). CDR3 length equals 14 residues. With V trimmed by 3 bases and J by 3 bases, 2 bases remained unmatched. The chain's CDR3 is CASSWDRVTDTQYF. DNA for the CDR3: TGTGCCAGCAGCTGGGACAGGGTTACAGATACGCAGTATTTT. The whole variable domain, filled in from reference TRBV5-5 and TRBJ2-3, reads DAGVTQSPTHLIKTRGQQVTLRCSPISGHKSVSWYQQVLGQGPQFIFQYYEKEERGRGNFPDRFSARQFPNYSSELNVNALLLGDSALYLCASSWDRVTDTQYFGPGTRLTVL.

The rearrangement links TRBV7-3 to TRBJ2-3; TRBD1 aligns across 7 bases. There are 14 residues in the CDR3. Trimming at V came to 2 bases and at J to 5 bases, leaving 4 bases not matched to a gene. Germline loops: CDR1 SGHTA, CDR2 FQGTGA. CDR3 DNA sequence: TGTGCCAGCAGCTTATGGTCAGGGGGAGATACGCAGTATTTT. Protein: CASSLWSGGDTQYF.

Concerning this clone: Other DNA sequences in this specimen translate into the identical CDR3. The genes are TRBV2 and TRBJ1-5; TRBD1 agrees at 7 bases. The ends lost 7 bases at V and 2 bases at J; junction bases unmatched: 2. The germline CDR1 and CDR2 sequences are SNHLY and FYNNEI. There are 13 residues in the CDR3. The CDR3 reads CASKGAGNQPQHF. The CDR3 coding sequence is TGTGCCAGCAAGGGGGCCGGCAATCAGCCCCAGCATTTT.

The chain is built from TRBV6-4 and TRBJ2-2; D is possibly TRBD2 (6 bases). Germline-derived CDR1 and CDR2 are MRHNA and SNTAGT. Trimming removed 0 bases at V and 3 bases at J, with 8 bases between. This CDR3 has 15 amino acids. CDR3 sequence (DNA): TGTGCCAGCAGTGACTCGGAGGGGTACACCGGGGAGCTGTTTTTT. It translates to CASSDSEGYTGELFF.

The chain recombines TRBV2 with TRBJ2-5, with 11 bases fitting TRBD2. Unmatched junction bases numbered 8, after V lost 6 bases and J lost 5 bases. Germline CDR1 and CDR2: SNHLY and FYNNEI. This CDR3 contains 15 residues. CDR3 sequence: CASRKTSGGRETQYF. CDR3 nucleotide sequence: TGTGCCAGCAGGAAAACTAGCGGGGGCCGGGAGACCCAGTACTTC.

The chain carries TRBV5-1 and TRBJ1-1; D is unresolved. CDR1 is SGHRS and CDR2 is YFSETQ in the germline V gene. V was clipped by 0 bases and J by 4 bases, with 10 bases between them. CDR3 length equals 14 residues. The CDR3 here is CASSLEEGSTEAFF. DNA of the CDR3: TGCGCCAGCAGCTTGGAGGAGGGTTCCACTGAAGCTTTCTTT.

This clone has only a few counts. The chain carries TRBV6-6 and TRBJ1-5, with D possibly TRBD1 on 5 matching bases. Trimming pared 2 bases from V and 5 bases from J, leaving 16 bases between. The germline gives CDR1 MNHNY, CDR2 SVGAGI (reference sequence). The CDR3 covers 16 residues. The DNA for the CDR3 is TGTGCCAGCAGTTACCCTGACGGGGGAGTCGATCAGCCCCAGCATTTT. Translating gives CASSYPDGGVDQPQHF.

The chain links TRBV5-1 to TRBJ2-2; D is unclear. CDR1 is SGHRS, CDR2 YFSETQ, per germline. V lost 1 base to trimming and J lost 4 bases, with 11 bases between them. The CDR3 runs to 15 residues. The CDR3 nucleotides read TGCGCCAGCAGCTTGAGGCCCTCGGGCACCGGGGAGCTGTTTTTT. This gives the protein CASSLRPSGTGELFF.

The CDR3 loop reads CAISESRGGTGELFF. The CDR3, as DNA: TGTGCCATCAGTGAGTCGAGAGGGGGCACCGGGGAGCTGTTTTTT. The rearrangement joins TRBV10-3 to TRBJ2-2, with a tentative D call TRBD1 (6 bases). V gave up 0 bases and J gave up 4 bases, with 9 bases separating them. The CDR3 is made up of 15 amino acids. Germline CDR1 is ENHRY and CDR2 is SYGVKD.

The chain links TRBV4-3 to TRBJ2-1, with no clear D. Trimming cost V 1 base and J 0 bases, with 7 bases left between them. Germline V gene data show CDR1 as LGHNA and CDR2 as YSLEER. The length of the CDR3 is 15 residues. CDR3 residues: CASSQGVSSYNEQFF. In nucleotides, the CDR3 is TGCGCCAGCAGCCAAGGAGTGAGCTCCTACAATGAGCAGTTCTTC.

The V call is TRBV11-2, the J call TRBJ1-6; a weak D match, TRBD1 (5 bases). The CDR3 is 16 amino acids. Trimming removed 2 bases at V and 9 bases at J, with 17 bases between. Germline lookup yields CDR1 SGHAT and CDR2 FQNNGV. CDR3 sequence: CASSLLGGRNSSPLHF. The CDR3 DNA reads TGTGCCAGCAGCTTACTCGGGGGACGGAACTCTTCACCCCTCCACTTT.

J is TRBJ2-7 and V is TRBV6-6, with TRBD1 as a possible D gene (5 bases). The CDR3 contains 12 residues. V was shortened by 7 bases and J by 9 bases, with 16 bases between the two germline ends. Germline assignment: CDR1 MNHNY and CDR2 SVGAGI (reference sequence). The CDR3 sequence: CASTNQGFGQYF. CDR3 sequence (DNA): TGTGCCAGCACCAACCAGGGTTTCGGGCAGTACTTC.

This clone has just one count. This chain uses TRBV7-3 with TRBJ2-3; TRBD2 might be the D (5 bases). V lost 2 bases, J lost 0 bases, and 15 bases lay in between. Germline V gives CDR1 SGHTA, CDR2 FQGTGA. CDR3 length equals 17 residues. CDR3: CASSLGQLGLSTDTQYF. The CDR3 coding sequence is TGTGCCAGCAGCTTAGGGCAGCTAGGACTCAGCACAGATACGCAGTATTTT.

The CDR3 coding sequence is TGTGCCAGCAGCTTCGAATATAGCTCCTACGAGCAGTACTTC. Its translation is CASSFEYSSYEQYF. This chain uses TRBV7-8 with TRBJ2-7; D not certain. From germline, CDR1 is SGHVS and CDR2 FQNEAQ. The CDR3 is made up of 14 amino acids. The germline V and J ends were trimmed by 3 bases and 0 bases, with 9 bases remaining between them.

This rearrangement joins TRBV18 to TRBJ2-7, with D perhaps TRBD1 (5 bases). Germline V gives CDR1 KGHSH, CDR2 LQKENI. The ends were cut back, 3 bases at V and 7 bases at J, with 13 bases in the middle. The CDR3 length is 13 residues. The CDR3 coding sequence is TGTGCCAGCTCACCCACAGGTCTCCTGGAGCAGTACTTC. Its translation: CASSPTGLLEQYF.